This T cell receptor beta chain was observed in a study of radiation and T cells in renal cell carcinoma (dated by TCRdb to about 2020). Notes on the research overall: Samples came from a clinical trial, in which primary renal cell carcinomas received 15 Gy stereotactic body radiation therapy followed by nephrectomy 4 weeks later. In total, some 50 samples, comprising 25 or so tumors and some 27 peripheral blood samples, were subjected to TCR beta sequencing. In the 53 samples combined, 4,016,671 unique CDR3 nucleotide sequences were found, encoding roughly 2,500,000 unique CDR3 amino acid sequences.

TCR beta libraries were generated from genomic DNA with the immunoSEQ kit, following the manufacturer's recommendations. To prepare libraries, a first multiplex PCR with proprietary primers was run, followed by a second PCR that added unique barcodes, and a bead cleanup was done after each round. A positive control reaction and a negative control reaction, both provided in the kit, were run with every batch of samples. The final libraries were assessed on an Agilent 4200 TapeStation D1000 ScreenTape, pooled by volume, and quantified by qPCR. An Illumina NextSeq500 fitted with a MidOutput 150-cycle cartridge performed the sequencing, running 156 Read1 cycles and 15 Index1 cycles with the kit's custom primers. The pooled library was loaded at 0.75 to 1 pM with an approximately 18% PhiX control spike-in. Regarding the original processing steps: The vendor-processed data were analyzed in R, and a clonotype was defined as all T cells that share the same CDR3 nucleotide sequence. For clone abundance analyses, frequencies were normalized to the 10,000 most abundant clones in each sample. Public T cell clones, which averaged fewer than five per sample, were excluded before analysis. Tumor-enriched clonotypes and baseline blood-enriched clonotypes were defined as those with an abundance difference of at least 32-fold between compartments. A beta-binomial differential abundance model was used to identify clonotypes that were expanded or contracted between blood time points. Tumor-blood repertoire similarity was measured with the Baroni-Urbani and Buser coefficient, and group comparisons used two-tailed Wilcoxon tests in R. TCRdb mirrors the immuneACCESS table, restricted to in-frame sequences. Some clones are absent from its copies; in checked studies, under half trace to an unresolved V gene, and the reason for the others is unknown. V, J and clone size were drawn from that table, and D and trimming were deduced from the DNA. Recorded for this sample are 150,000 to 190,000 clones; approximately 90% of them occurred a single time. 13% of the sample is held by the ten biggest clonotypes.

Regarding this clone: The specificity of this receptor is unknown. There are no base qualities to consult, and no much larger clone falls within one base.

The time point label corresponds to: blood 2 weeks post-SBRT. Sample treatment or condition, as interpreted from the label and publication: 15 Gy SBRT to primary tumor, nephrectomy 4 weeks later. To track tumor-enriched clonotypes, serial peripheral blood was sampled from radiation-treated patients at baseline and at 2 weeks and 4 weeks after SBRT. All patients had renal cell carcinoma with clear cell pathology. Genomic DNA for TCR sequencing was prepared using the QIAamp DNA Blood Mini Kit (Qiagen). Samples were included in the analyses only if all quality control checks were passed. What the work shows at the level of the full study, not this receptor alone: In blood, the top tumor clonotypes increased from baseline to 2 weeks after radiation and then shrank by 4 weeks, which suggests a temporary expansion of tumor-resident clones. Because the trial had a single-armed design, the trial could not examine how radiation dose or scheduling affected the TCR repertoire. Because pretreatment tumor biopsies were not available, the study could not determine whether clonotypes were already present within the tumor at baseline. Changes in the blood repertoire were not tracked past 4 weeks after treatment.

CDR1 MNHNS and CDR2 SASEGT are derived from the germline V gene. Deletion took 2 bases off V and 1 base off J, with a span of 15 bases between the germline ends. The cysteine opens and the phenylalanine closes a CDR3 of 16 amino acids. Kept here is only the CDR3 DNA, which spans 48 bases and is read in frame from base 1. This sample comprised blood, obtained from a patient whose treatment included radiotherapy and nephrectomy. Recombination connected TRBV6-1 to TRBJ2-7, and the D gene may be TRBD2, 7 bases matching. This receptor was obtained from a woman aged 50 to 60 with renal cell carcinoma. This receptor has the CDR3 CASSELGEGVSYEQYF. The DNA sequence is given as TGTGCCAGCAGTGAACTTGGGGAGGGGGTATCCTACGAGCAGTACTTC.